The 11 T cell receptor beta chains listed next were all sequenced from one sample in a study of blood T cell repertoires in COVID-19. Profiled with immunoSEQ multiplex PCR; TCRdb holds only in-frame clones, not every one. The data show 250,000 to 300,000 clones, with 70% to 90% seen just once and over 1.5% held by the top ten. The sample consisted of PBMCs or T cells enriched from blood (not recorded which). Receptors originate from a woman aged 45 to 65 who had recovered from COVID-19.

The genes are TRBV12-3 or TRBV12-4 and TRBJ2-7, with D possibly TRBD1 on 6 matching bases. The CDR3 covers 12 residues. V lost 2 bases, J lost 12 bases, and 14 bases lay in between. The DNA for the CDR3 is TGTGCCAGCAGTTTACAGGGGACAAGAGGGTACTTC. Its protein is CASSLQGTRGYF.

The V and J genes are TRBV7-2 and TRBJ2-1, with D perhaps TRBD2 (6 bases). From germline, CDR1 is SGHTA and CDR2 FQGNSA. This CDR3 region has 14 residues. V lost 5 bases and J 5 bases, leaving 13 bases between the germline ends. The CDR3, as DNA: TGTGCCAGCAGCGCCTCGCTAGCGAACAATGAGCAGTTCTTC. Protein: CASSASLANNEQFF.

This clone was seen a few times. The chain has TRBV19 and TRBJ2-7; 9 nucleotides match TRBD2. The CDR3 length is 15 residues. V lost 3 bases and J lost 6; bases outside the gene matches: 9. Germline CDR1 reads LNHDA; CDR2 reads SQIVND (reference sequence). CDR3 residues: CASSIRGGRAPEQYF. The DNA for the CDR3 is TGTGCCAGTAGTATTCGTGGCGGGAGGGCGCCCGAGCAGTACTTC.

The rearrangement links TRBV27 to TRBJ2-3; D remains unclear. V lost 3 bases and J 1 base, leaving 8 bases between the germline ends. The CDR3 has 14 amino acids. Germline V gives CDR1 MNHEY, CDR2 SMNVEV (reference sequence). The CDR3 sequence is CASSFLSGTDTQYF. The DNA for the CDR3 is TGTGCCAGCAGTTTTCTGTCCGGCACAGATACGCAGTATTTT.

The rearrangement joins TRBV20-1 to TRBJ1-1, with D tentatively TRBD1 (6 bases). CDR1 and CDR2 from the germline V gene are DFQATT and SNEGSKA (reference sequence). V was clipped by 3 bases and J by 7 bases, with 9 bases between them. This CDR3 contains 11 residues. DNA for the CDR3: TGCAGTGCTAGTGGACAGATTGAAGCTTTCTTT. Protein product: CSASGQIEAFF.

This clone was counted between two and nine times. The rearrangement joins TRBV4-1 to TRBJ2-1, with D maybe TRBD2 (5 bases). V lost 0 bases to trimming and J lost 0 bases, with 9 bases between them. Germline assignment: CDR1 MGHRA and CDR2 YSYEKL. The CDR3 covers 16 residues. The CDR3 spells CASSQEAEGSYNEQFF. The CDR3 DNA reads TGCGCCAGCAGCCAAGAGGCTGAGGGCTCCTACAATGAGCAGTTCTTC.

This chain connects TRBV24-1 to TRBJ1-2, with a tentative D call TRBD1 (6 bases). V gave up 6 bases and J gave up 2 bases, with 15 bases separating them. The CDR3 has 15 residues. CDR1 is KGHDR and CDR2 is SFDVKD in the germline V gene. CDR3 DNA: TGTGCCACCAGTTGTATACCGGGACACAACTATGGCTACACCTTC. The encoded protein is CATSCIPGHNYGYTF.

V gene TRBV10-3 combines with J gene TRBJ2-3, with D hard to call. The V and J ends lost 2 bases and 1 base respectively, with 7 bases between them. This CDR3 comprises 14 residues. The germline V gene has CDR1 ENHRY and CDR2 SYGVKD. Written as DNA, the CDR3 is TGTGCCATCAGTGAGAGAGAGGGCACAGATACGCAGTATTTT. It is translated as CAISEREGTDTQYF.

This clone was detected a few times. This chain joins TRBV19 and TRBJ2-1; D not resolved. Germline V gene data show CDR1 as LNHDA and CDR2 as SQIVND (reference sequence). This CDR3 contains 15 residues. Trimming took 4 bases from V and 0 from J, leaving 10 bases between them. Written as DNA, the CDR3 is TGTGCCAGTAGTAGATCCCGGGTCTCCTACAATGAGCAGTTCTTC. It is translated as CASSRSRVSYNEQFF.

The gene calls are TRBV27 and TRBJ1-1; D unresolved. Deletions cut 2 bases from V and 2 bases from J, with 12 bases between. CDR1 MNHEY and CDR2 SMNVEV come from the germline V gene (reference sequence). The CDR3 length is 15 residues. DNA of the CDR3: TGTGCCAGCAGTTTAATGGCGGGGATAAACACTGAAGCTTTCTTT. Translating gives CASSLMAGINTEAFF.

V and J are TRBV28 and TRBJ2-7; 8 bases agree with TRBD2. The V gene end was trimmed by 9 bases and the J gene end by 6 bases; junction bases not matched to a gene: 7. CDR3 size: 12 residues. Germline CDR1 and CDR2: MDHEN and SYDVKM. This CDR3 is CASKREPLEQYF. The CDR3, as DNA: TGTGCCAGTAAGCGGGAGCCCCTCGAGCAGTACTTC.